Following are 3 T cell receptor beta chains from one sample sequenced in a study of TIL therapy for anti-PD-1-resistant metastatic lung cancer. The libraries were made with immunoSEQ v3. Clones were sequenced by immunoSEQ multiplex PCR, and TCRdb holds only the in-frame ones, with some missing. The sample shows just over 45,000 clones, 70% to 80% of them seen only once. Time point noted: pre-treatment sample, taken before nivolumab and TIL therapy. Sequenced here: blood, sampled at baseline. Source of these receptors: a man aged 70 or older with non-small cell lung cancer.

The sample holds a few counts of this clone. The rearrangement uses TRBV18 and TRBJ1-1, with no clear D. The ends were cut back, 3 bases at V and 1 base at J, with 12 bases in the middle. Germline V gene lookup returns CDR1 KGHSH and CDR2 LQKENI. The CDR3 extends over 15 amino acids. CDR3 sequence reads: CASSPPGAANTEAFF. CDR3 DNA: TGTGCCAGCTCACCCCCCGGAGCCGCGAACACTGAAGCTTTCTTT.

This clone was detected a few times. This rearrangement joins TRBV11-1 to TRBJ2-1, with D perhaps TRBD2 (7 bases). Germline values: CDR1 SGHAT, CDR2 FQDESV (reference sequence). The V and J ends lost 5 bases and 8 bases respectively, with 22 bases between them. CDR3 length equals 16 residues. The CDR3 spells CASSRGGGRASDEQFF. The CDR3 DNA reads as TGTGCCAGCAGCCGAGGAGGGGGGAGGGCCTCGGATGAGCAGTTCTTC.

J is TRBJ2-1 and V is TRBV7-9; 10 bases line up with TRBD2. CDR1 and CDR2 (germline): SEHNR, FQNEAQ (reference sequence). The CDR3 has 15 amino acids. Trimming removed 4 bases from V and 9 bases from J; junction bases left unmatched: 9. The CDR3 DNA reads as TGTGCCAGCAGCTCTCGGGCTAGCGGGAGCGCTGAGCAGTTCTTC. The encoded protein is CASSSRASGSAEQFF.